The clone carrying this T cell receptor beta chain came up a few times. Its antigen is not identified. Profiled with immunoSEQ multiplex PCR; TCRdb holds only in-frame clones, not every one. Of approximately 9,000 clones listed, roughly 70% were seen once; the top ten hold around 10%. This specimen belongs to a study of chemoradiotherapy in HPV16-positive cancers. The CDR3 spans 13 residues. Germline V gene lookup returns CDR1 LNHDA and CDR2 SQIVND (reference sequence). V lost 3 bases to trimming and J lost 8 bases; unmatched junction nucleotides: 4. The study's findings and limits: Candidate HPV-specific clones and E7-related TCR motifs grew in tumor during treatment.

Over chemoradiotherapy, repertoires were sampled more than once. The receptor's source is a human donor with HPV-associated anogenital cancer. The chain has TRBV19 and TRBJ1-5; TRBD1 matches 7 bases. The sample consisted of tumor tissue, taken from a patient who underwent chemoradiotherapy. The CDR3 is CASSIRGWEPQHF. CDR3 coding DNA: TGTGCCAGTAGTATCAGGGGGTGGGAGCCCCAGCATTTT.